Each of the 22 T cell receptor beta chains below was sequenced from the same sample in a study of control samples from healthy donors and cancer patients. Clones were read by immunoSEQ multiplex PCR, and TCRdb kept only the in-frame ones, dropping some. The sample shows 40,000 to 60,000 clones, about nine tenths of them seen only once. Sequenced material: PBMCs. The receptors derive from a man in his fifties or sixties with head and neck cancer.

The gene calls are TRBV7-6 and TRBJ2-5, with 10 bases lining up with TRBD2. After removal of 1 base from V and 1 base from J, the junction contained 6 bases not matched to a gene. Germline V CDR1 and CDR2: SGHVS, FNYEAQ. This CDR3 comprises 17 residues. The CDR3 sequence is CASSLELAGASQETQYF. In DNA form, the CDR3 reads TGTGCCAGCAGCTTAGAGCTAGCGGGGGCGAGCCAAGAGACCCAGTACTTC.

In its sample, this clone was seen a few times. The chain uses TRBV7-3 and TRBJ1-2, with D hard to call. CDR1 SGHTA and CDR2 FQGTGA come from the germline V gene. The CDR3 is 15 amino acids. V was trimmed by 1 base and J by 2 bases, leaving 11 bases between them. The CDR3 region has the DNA TGTGCCAGCAGCTTAAGCCCAGGAAACAACTATGGCTACACCTTC. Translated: CASSLSPGNNYGYTF.

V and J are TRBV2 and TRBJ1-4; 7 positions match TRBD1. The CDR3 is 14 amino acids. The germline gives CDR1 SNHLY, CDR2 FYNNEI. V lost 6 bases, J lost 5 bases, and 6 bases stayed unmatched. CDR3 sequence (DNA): TGTGCCAGCAGGGCCGGGACAGCGAATGAAAAACTGTTTTTT. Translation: CASRAGTANEKLFF.

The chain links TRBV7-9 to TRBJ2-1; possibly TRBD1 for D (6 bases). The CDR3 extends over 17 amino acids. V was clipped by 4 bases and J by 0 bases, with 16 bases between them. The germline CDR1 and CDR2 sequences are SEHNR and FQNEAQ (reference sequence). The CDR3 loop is CASSSPGHASSYNEQFF. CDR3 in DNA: TGTGCCAGCAGCTCTCCGGGACACGCGAGCTCCTACAATGAGCAGTTCTTC. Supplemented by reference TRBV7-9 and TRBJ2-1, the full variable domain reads DTGVSQNPRHKITKRGQNVTFRCDPISEHNRLYWYRQTLGQGPEFLTYFQNEAQLEKSRLLSDRFSAERPKGSFSTLEIQRTEQGDSAMYLCASSSPGHASSYNEQFFGPGTRLTVL.

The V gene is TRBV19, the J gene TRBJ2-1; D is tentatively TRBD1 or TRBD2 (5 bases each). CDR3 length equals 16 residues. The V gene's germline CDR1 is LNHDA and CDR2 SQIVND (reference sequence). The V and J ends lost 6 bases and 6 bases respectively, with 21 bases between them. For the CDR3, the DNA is TGTGCCAGTAGCAAAGACATGTCAGGGACCCTCAATGAGCAGTTCTTC. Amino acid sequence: CASSKDMSGTLNEQFF.

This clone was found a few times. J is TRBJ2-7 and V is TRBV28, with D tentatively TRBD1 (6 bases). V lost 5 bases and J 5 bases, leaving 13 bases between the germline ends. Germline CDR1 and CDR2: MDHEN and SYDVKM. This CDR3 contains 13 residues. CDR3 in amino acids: CASSAPGGHEQYF. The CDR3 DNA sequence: TGTGCCAGCAGTGCACCTGGGGGCCACGAGCAGTACTTC.

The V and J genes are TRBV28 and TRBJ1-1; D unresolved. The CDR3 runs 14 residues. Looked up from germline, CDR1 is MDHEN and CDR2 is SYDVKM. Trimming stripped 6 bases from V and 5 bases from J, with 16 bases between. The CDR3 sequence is CASSPVRARTEAFF. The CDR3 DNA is TGTGCCAGCAGCCCCGTACGAGCGAGGACTGAAGCTTTCTTT.

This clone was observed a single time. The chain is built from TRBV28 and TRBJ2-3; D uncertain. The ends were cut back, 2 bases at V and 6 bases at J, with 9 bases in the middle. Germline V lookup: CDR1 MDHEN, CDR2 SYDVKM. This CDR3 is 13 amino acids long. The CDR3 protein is CASSLGAWDTQYF. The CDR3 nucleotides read TGTGCCAGCAGTTTAGGTGCTTGGGATACGCAGTATTTT.

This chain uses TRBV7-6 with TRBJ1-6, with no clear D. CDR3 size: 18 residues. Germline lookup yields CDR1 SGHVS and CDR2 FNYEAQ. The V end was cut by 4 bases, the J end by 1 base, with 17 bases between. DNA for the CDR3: TGTGCCAGCAGCTCCCAAGATCGGAGTATGTCCTATAATTCACCCCTCCACTTT. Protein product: CASSSQDRSMSYNSPLHF.

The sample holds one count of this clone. The DNA for the CDR3 is TGTGCCACCTCTCCAGTGGAGGGCACAGATACGCAGTATTTT. The encoded protein is CATSPVEGTDTQYF. The chain couples TRBV24-1 to TRBJ2-3, with a weak D call TRBD2 (5 bases). The germline gives CDR1 KGHDR, CDR2 SFDVKD. The V end lost 9 bases, the J end lost 1 base, and 13 bases lay between the germline ends. The CDR3 runs to 14 residues.

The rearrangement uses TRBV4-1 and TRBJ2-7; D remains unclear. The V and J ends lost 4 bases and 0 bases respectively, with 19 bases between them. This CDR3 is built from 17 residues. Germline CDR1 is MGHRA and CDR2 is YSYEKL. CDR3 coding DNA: TGCGCCAGCAGCCTGGTACTTTTTATGTCGAGCTCCTACGAGCAGTACTTC. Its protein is CASSLVLFMSSSYEQYF.

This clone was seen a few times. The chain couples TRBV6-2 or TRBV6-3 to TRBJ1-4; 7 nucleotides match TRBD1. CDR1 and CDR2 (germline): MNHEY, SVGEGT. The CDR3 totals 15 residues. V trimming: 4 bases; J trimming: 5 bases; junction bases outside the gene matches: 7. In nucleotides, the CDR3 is TGTGCCAGCAGTTCGCGACAGGGCGCGAATGAAAAACTGTTTTTT. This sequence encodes CASSSRQGANEKLFF.

DNA for the CDR3: TGTGCCAGCAGCTTTAGGACGGTGAACACTGAAGCTTTCTTT. It yields the protein CASSFRTVNTEAFF. The V gene is TRBV5-5, the J gene TRBJ1-1; D uncertain. The V end was cut by 2 bases, the J end by 0 bases, with 8 bases between. This CDR3 has 14 residues. Germline V lookup: CDR1 SGHKS, CDR2 YYEKEE (reference sequence).

The CDR3 sequence is CASSLLPDSGNTIYF. The CDR3, as DNA: TGTGCCAGCAGCTTACTCCCAGACTCTGGAAACACCATATATTTT. The chain has TRBV7-2 and TRBJ1-3; no clear D gene. CDR3 size: 15 residues. CDR1 is SGHTA and CDR2 is FQGNSA in the germline V gene. Trimming removed 2 bases from V and 0 bases from J, with 8 bases in between.

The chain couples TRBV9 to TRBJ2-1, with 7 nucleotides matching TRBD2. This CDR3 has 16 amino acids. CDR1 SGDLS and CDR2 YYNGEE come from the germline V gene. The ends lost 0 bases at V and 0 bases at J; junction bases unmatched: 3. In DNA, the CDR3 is TGTGCCAGCAGCGTAGTGGCTAGCGGCTCCTACAATGAGCAGTTCTTC. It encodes CASSVVASGSYNEQFF.

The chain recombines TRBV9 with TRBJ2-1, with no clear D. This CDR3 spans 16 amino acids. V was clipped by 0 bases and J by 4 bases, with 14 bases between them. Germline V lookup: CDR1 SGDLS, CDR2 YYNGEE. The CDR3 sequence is CASSVGRLGAYNEQFF. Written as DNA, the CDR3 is TGTGCCAGCAGCGTAGGCCGGTTGGGCGCTTACAATGAGCAGTTCTTC.

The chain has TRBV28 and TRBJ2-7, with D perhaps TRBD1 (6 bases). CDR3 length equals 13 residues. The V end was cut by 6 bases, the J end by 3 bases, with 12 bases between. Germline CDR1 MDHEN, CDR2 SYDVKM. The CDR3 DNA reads TGTGCCAGCAGACCGGGACACTACTACGAGCAGTACTTC. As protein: CASRPGHYYEQYF.

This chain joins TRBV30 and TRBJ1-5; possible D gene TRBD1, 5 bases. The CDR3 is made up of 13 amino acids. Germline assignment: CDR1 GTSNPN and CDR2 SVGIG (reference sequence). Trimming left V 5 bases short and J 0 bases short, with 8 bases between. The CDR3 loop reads CAWGGNSNQPQHF. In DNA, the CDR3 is TGTGCCTGGGGGGGGAATAGCAATCAGCCCCAGCATTTT.

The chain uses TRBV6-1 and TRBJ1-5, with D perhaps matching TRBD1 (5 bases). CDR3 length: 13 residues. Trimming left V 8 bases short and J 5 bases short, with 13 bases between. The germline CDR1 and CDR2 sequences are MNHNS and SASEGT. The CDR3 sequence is CASDIQGDQPQHF. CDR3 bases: TGTGCCAGCGATATTCAGGGAGATCAGCCCCAGCATTTT.

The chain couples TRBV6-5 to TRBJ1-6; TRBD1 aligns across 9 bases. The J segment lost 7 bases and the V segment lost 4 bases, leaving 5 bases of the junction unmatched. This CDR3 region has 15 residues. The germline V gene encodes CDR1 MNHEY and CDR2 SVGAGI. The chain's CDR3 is CASSWTGDWNSPLHF. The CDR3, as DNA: TGTGCCAGCAGTTGGACAGGGGATTGGAATTCACCCCTCCACTTT.

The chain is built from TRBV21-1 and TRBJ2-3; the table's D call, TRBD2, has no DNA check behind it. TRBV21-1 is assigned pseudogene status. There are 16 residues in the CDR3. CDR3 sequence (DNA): TGTGCCAGCGGAAGGCCGGGACTCCGGTTCACAGATACGCAGTATTTT. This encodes CASGRPGLRFTDTQYF.

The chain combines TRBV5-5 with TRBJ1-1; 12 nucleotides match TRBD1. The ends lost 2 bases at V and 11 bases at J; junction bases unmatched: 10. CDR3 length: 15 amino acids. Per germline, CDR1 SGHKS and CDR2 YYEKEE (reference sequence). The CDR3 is CASSFLPGQGAGAFF. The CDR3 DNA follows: TGTGCCAGCAGCTTTTTACCGGGACAGGGGGCTGGGGCTTTCTTT.